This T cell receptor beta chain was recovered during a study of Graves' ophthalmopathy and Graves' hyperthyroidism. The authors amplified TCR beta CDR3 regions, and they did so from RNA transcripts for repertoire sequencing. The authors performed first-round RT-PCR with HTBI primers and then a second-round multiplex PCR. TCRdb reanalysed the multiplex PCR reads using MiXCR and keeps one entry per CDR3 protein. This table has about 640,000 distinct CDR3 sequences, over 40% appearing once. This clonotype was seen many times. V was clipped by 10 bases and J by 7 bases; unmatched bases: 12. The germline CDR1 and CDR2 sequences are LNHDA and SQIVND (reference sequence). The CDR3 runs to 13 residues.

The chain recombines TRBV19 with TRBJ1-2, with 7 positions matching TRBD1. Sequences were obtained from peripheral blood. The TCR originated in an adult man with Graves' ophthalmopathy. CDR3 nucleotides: TGTGCCACTCGACAGGGAGCATGGAGTGGCTACACCTTC. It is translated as CATRQGAWSGYTF.